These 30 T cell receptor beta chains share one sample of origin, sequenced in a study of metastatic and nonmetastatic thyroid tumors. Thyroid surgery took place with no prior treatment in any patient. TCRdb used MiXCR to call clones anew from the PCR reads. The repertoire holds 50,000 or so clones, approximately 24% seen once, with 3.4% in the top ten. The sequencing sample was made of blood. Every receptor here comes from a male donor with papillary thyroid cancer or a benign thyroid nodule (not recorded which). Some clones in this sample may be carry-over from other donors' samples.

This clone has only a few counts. CDR3 region: CATSSRDNEQFF. CDR3 nucleotides: TGTGCCACCAGCAGCAGGGACAATGAGCAGTTCTTC. This chain joins TRBV15 and TRBJ2-1, with D tentatively TRBD1 (5 bases). This CDR3 spans 12 amino acids. Looked up from germline, CDR1 is LNHNV and CDR2 is YYDKDF (reference sequence). Trimming removed 3 bases from V and 5 bases from J, with 5 bases in between.

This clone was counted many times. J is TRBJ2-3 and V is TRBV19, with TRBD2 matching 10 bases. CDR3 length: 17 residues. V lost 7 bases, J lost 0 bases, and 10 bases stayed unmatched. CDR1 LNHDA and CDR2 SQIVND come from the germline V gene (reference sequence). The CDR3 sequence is CASTLGLALPSTDTQYF. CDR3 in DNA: TGTGCCAGTACCTTGGGACTAGCGCTACCTAGCACAGATACGCAGTATTTT.

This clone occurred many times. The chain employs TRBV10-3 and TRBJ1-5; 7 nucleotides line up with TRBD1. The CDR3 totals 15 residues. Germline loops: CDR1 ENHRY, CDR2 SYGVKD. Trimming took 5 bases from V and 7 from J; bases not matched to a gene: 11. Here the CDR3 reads CAISIQGGIGQPQHF. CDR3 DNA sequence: TGTGCCATCAGTATCCAGGGGGGGATTGGACAGCCCCAGCATTTT.

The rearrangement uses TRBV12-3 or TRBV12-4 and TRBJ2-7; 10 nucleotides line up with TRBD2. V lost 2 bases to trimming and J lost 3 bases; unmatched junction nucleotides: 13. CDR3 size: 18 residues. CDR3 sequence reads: CASSLTREGLAESYEQYF. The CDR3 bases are TGTGCCAGCAGTTTAACCCGGGAAGGACTAGCGGAGAGCTACGAGCAGTACTTC.

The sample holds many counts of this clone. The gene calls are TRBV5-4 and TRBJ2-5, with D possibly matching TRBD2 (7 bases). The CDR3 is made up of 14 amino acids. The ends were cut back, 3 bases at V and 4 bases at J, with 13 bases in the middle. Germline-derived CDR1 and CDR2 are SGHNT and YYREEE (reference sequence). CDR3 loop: CASSSQGRGETQYF. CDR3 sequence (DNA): TGTGCCAGCAGCTCGCAGGGGAGGGGAGAGACCCAGTACTTC. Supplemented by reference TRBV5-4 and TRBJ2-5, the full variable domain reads ETGVTQSPTHLIKTRGQQVTLRCSSQSGHNTVSWYQQALGQGPQFIFQYYREEENGRGNFPPRFSGLQFPNYSSELNVNALELDDSALYLCASSSQGRGETQYFGPGTRLLVL.

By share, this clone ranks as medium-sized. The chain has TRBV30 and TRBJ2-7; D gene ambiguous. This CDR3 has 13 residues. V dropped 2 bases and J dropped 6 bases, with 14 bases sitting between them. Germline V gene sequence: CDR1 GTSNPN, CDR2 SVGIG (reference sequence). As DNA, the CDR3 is TGTGCCTGGAGTAATACGGATCTCTCCGAGCAGTACTTC. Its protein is CAWSNTDLSEQYF.

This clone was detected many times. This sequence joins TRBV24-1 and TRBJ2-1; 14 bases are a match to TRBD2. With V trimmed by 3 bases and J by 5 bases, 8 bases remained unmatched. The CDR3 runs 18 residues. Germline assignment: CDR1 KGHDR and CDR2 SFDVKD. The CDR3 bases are TGTGCCACCAGTGATGGGGGACTAGCGGGAGCTAAGGACAATGAGCAGTTCTTC. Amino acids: CATSDGGLAGAKDNEQFF.

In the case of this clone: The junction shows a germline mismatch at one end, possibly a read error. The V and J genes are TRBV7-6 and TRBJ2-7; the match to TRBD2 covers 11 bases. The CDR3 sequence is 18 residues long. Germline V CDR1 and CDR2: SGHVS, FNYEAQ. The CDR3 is CASRLAHPLAGVSYEQYF. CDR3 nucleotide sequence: TGTGCCAGCAGATTAGCGCACCCACTAGCGGGAGTCTCCTACGAGCAGTACTTC.

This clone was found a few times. The CDR3 bases are TGTGCCAGCAGCCTAGCGGCTGAGCAGTTCTTC. Translated, it gives CASSLAAEQFF. The gene calls are TRBV6-1 and TRBJ2-1, with 7 bases matching TRBD2. CDR1 MNHNS and CDR2 SASEGT come from the germline V gene. This CDR3 comprises 11 residues. V lost 6 bases, J lost 9 bases, and 2 bases stayed unmatched.

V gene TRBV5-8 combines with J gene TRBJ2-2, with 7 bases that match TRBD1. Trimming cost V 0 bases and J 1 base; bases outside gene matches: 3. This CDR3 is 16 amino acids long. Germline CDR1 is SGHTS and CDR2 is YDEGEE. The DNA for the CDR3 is TGTGCCAGCAGCTTGGGACAGGGTTGGAACACCGGGGAGCTGTTTTTT. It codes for CASSLGQGWNTGELFF.

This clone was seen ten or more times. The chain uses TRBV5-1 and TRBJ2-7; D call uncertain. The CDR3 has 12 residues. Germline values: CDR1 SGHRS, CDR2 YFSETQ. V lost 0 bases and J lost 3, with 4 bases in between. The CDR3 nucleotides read TGCGCCAGCAGCTTGGAAGGCTACGAGCAGTACTTC. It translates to CASSLEGYEQYF.

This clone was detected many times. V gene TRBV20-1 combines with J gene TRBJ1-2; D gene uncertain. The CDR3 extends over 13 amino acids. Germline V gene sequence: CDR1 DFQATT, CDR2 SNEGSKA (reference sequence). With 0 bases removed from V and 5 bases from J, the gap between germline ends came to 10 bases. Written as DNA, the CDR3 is TGCAGTGCTAGAGATCCGCTCGGTTATGGCTACACCTTC. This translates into CSARDPLGYGYTF.

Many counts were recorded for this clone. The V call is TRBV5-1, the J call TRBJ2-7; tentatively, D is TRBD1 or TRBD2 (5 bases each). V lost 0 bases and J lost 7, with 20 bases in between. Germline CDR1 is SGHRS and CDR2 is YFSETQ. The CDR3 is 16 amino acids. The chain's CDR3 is CASSLGAGSSGSEQYF. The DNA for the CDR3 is TGCGCCAGCAGCTTGGGAGCAGGGTCGTCTGGGAGTGAGCAGTACTTC.

CDR3 coding DNA: TGTGCCAGCAGCCGGGGACTGGTTCCGCAGTATTTT. Translating it yields CASSRGLVPQYF. The V gene is TRBV5-4, the J gene TRBJ2-3; D is possibly TRBD2 (6 bases). The V gene's germline CDR1 is SGHNT and CDR2 YYREEE (reference sequence). V was trimmed by 4 bases and J by 10 bases, leaving 13 bases between them. This CDR3 is built from 12 residues.

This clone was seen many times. The CDR3 nucleotides read TGTGCCAGCAGCCCCAACGGAGGCCCCTACGAGCAGTACTTC. Translating gives CASSPNGGPYEQYF. The chain links TRBV9 to TRBJ2-7, with D maybe TRBD2 (5 bases). Looked up from germline, CDR1 is SGDLS and CDR2 is YYNGEE. V was shortened by 4 bases and J by 2 bases, with 13 bases between the two germline ends. This CDR3 is built from 14 residues.

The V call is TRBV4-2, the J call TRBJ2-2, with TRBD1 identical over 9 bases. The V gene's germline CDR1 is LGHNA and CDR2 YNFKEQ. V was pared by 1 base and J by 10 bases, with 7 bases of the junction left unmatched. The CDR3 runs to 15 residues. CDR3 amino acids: CASSQGKQGAVELFF. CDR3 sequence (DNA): TGTGCCAGCAGCCAAGGAAAACAGGGGGCAGTGGAGCTGTTTTTT.

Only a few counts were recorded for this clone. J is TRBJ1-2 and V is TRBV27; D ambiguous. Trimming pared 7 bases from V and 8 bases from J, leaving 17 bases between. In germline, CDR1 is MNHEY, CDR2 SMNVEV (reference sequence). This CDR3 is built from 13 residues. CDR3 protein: CASTPTHANGYTF. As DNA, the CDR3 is TGTGCCAGCACTCCTACCCACGCTAACGGCTACACCTTC.

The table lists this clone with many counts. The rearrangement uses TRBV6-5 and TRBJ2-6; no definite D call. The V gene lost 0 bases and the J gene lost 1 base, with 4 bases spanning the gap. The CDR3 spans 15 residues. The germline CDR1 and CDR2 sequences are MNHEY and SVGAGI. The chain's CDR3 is CASSYSGSGANVLTF. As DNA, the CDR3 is TGTGCCAGCAGTTACTCGGGTTCTGGGGCCAACGTCCTGACTTTC.

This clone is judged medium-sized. CDR3 amino acids: CASSEDWGSPLHF. CDR3 DNA sequence: TGTGCCAGCAGTGAAGATTGGGGTTCACCCCTCCACTTT. The J gene is TRBJ1-6, the V gene TRBV27; D gene uncertain. The germline V gene encodes CDR1 MNHEY and CDR2 SMNVEV (reference sequence). The V and J ends lost 5 bases and 9 bases respectively, with 11 bases between them. This CDR3 is 13 amino acids long.

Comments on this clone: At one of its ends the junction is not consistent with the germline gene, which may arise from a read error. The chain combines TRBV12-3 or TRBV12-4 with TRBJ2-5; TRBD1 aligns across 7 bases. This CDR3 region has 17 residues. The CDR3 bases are TGTGCCAGTAGTTCAACCTCGCCGACAGGGTGGGGAGAGACCCAGTACTTC. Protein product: CASSSTSPTGWGETQYF.

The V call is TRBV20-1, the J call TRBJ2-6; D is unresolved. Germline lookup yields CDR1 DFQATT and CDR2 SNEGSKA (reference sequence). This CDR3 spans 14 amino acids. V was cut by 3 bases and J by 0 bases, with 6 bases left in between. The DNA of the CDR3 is TGCAGTGCTAGCCAGAGCTCTGGGGCCAACGTCCTGACTTTC. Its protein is CSASQSSGANVLTF.

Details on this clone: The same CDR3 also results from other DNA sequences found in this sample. The CDR3 region is CASSPRDRTYEQYF. The CDR3 DNA reads TGTGCCAGCTCACCAAGGGACAGAACCTACGAGCAGTACTTC. The chain links TRBV18 to TRBJ2-7; 7 nucleotides align to TRBD1. The CDR3 extends over 14 amino acids. The junction had 3 bases not matched to a gene; V was cut back by 2 bases and J by 2 bases. Looked up from germline, CDR1 is KGHSH and CDR2 is LQKENI.

The chain's CDR3 is CASSLTDTEAFF. In DNA, the CDR3 is TGTGCCAGCAGCCTGACGGACACTGAAGCTTTCTTT. The V call is TRBV12-3 or TRBV12-4, the J call TRBJ1-1; D unresolved. The CDR3 spans 12 residues. Deletions cut 6 bases from V and 3 bases from J, with 8 bases between.

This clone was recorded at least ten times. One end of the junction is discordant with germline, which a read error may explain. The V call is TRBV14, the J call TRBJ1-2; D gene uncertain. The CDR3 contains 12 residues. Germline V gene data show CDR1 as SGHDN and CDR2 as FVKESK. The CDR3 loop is CASSQGLNTPAF. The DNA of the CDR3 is TGTGCCAGCAGCCAAGGATTGAACACTCCGGCCTTC. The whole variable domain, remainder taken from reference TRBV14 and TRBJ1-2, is EAGVTQFPSHSVIEKGQTVTLRCDPISGHDNLYWYRRVMGKEIKFLLHFVKESKQDESGMPNNRFLAERTGGTYSTLKVQPAELEDSGVYFCASSQGLNTPAFGSGTRLTVV.

CDR3 sequence reads: CAISPDSSYEQYF. The CDR3 coding sequence is TGTGCCATCAGCCCGGACAGCTCCTACGAGCAGTACTTC. The rearrangement uses TRBV10-3 and TRBJ2-7; D is possibly TRBD1 (6 bases). The CDR3 has 13 residues. With 6 bases removed from V and 0 bases from J, the gap between germline ends came to 9 bases. The germline V gene encodes CDR1 ENHRY and CDR2 SYGVKD.

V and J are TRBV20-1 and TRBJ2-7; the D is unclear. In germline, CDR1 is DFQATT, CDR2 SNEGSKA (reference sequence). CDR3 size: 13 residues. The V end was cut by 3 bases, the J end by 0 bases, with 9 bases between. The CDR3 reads CSASSPNSYEQYF. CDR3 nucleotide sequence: TGCAGTGCTAGTAGCCCGAACTCCTACGAGCAGTACTTC.

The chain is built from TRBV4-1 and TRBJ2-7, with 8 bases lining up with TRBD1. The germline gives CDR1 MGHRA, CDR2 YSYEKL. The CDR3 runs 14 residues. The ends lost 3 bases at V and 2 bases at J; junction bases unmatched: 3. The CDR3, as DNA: TGCGCCAGCAGCCAGCACAGGGGGACCTACGAGCAGTACTTC. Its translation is CASSQHRGTYEQYF.

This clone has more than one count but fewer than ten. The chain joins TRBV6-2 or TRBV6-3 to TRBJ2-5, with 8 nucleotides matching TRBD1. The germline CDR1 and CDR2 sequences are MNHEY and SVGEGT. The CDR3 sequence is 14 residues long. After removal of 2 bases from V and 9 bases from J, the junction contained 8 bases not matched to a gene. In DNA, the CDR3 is TGTGCCAGCAGTTACCTGGGACAGGTTCGGTCCCAGTACTTC. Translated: CASSYLGQVRSQYF.

In nucleotides, the CDR3 is TGCGCCAGCAGCCAGGACGGGACAGGGGCTGGCGAGCAGTACTTC. It specifies CASSQDGTGAGEQYF. This chain connects TRBV4-1 to TRBJ2-7; 10 bases are shared with TRBD1. The trim removed 3 bases at V and 6 bases at J, leaving 8 bases unmatched. This CDR3 contains 15 residues. Germline V lookup: CDR1 MGHRA, CDR2 YSYEKL.

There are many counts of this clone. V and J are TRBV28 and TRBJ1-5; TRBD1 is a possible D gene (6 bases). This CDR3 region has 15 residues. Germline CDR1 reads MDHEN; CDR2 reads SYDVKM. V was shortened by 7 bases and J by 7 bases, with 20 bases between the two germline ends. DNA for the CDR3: TGTGCCAGCATTCCTTTAGCAGGGGCGAGGCAGCCCCAGCATTTT. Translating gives CASIPLAGARQPQHF.